Below, 30 T cell receptor beta chains from the same sample are listed, as sequenced in a study of beta chain features in type 1 diabetes. The study reverse transcribed the entire isolated RNA, so it sequenced expressed TCRB transcripts. This table comes from immunoSEQ multiplex PCR, and its TCRdb copy is limited to in-frame clones, with some not included. Among fewer than 150,000 clones listed, 6.9% were seen once. The sequenced material came from central memory CD4+ T cells from blood. These receptors originate from a woman in her twenties or thirties in good health.

This chain uses TRBV27 with TRBJ2-7; 9 nucleotides align to TRBD1. The CDR3 loop spans 18 amino acids. CDR1 is MNHEY and CDR2 is SMNVEV in the germline V gene (reference sequence). The V and J ends lost 5 bases and 4 bases, in that order; junction bases with no gene match: 18. Here the CDR3 DNA reads TGTGCCAGCAGTGCTGCTAGAATCGGGACAGGGCACTCGTACGAGCAGTACTTC. It yields the protein CASSAARIGTGHSYEQYF.

This clone was counted only a few times. The rearrangement links TRBV21-1 to TRBJ2-7; the listed D gene, TRBD1, was not tested against the DNA. TRBV21-1 constitutes a pseudogene. CDR3 length: 12 residues. DNA of the CDR3: TGTGCCAGCTGGACAGGGTTCCACGAGCAGTACTTC. It yields the protein CASWTGFHEQYF.

By proportion, this clone is medium-sized. This sequence joins TRBV7-8 and TRBJ2-1, with D possibly matching TRBD2 (6 bases). Germline-derived CDR1 and CDR2 are SGHVS and FQNEAQ. The CDR3 is 13 amino acids. V lost 4 bases and J 7 bases, leaving 11 bases between the germline ends. CDR3 sequence reads: CASSYAGRNEQFF. The CDR3 region has the DNA TGTGCCAGCAGCTACGCGGGACGGAATGAGCAGTTCTTC.

The J gene is TRBJ2-7, the V gene TRBV28; TRBD1 agrees at 8 bases. Looked up from germline, CDR1 is MDHEN and CDR2 is SYDVKM. Losses at the gene ends were 7 bases for V and 6 bases for J; bases not matched to a gene: 8. CDR3 size: 13 residues. The CDR3 is CASIRQGFIEQYF. CDR3 in DNA: TGTGCCAGCATAAGACAGGGGTTTATCGAGCAGTACTTC.

The V gene is TRBV18, the J gene TRBJ2-3; weak D call: TRBD1 (5 bases). Looked up from germline, CDR1 is KGHSH and CDR2 is LQKENI. Between the trimmed V and J ends, which lost 2 bases and 4 bases, there was a span of 10 bases. The CDR3 extends over 14 amino acids. The CDR3 DNA follows: TGTGCCAGCTCACCAATCAGGGTCCCAGATACGCAGTATTTT. It encodes CASSPIRVPDTQYF.

The rearrangement uses TRBV6-5 and TRBJ2-7; unclear D gene. This CDR3 region has 12 residues. The germline V gene has CDR1 MNHEY and CDR2 SVGAGI. The V gene lost 3 bases and the J gene lost 6 bases, with 9 bases spanning the gap. DNA of the CDR3: TGTGCCAGCAGTTATACTTCGGGCGAGCAGTACTTC. Translated, it gives CASSYTSGEQYF.

This clone has only a few counts. The chain is built from TRBV28 and TRBJ1-1; D uncertain. The CDR3 is 13 amino acids. The germline CDR1 and CDR2 sequences are MDHEN and SYDVKM. V shed 7 bases and J shed 3 bases, with 12 bases lying between them. The CDR3 loop reads CASKIPVDTEAFF. CDR3 bases: TGTGCCAGCAAGATTCCGGTGGACACTGAAGCTTTCTTT.

This clone was found a few times. Distinct nucleotide sequences in the sample also encode this CDR3. The genes are TRBV7-9 and TRBJ2-1; no reliable D call. Trimming removed 1 base at V and 7 bases at J, with 8 bases between. This CDR3 comprises 13 residues. Germline lookup yields CDR1 SEHNR and CDR2 FQNEAQ (reference sequence). The CDR3 is CASSLGGLNEQFF. Here the CDR3 DNA reads TGTGCCAGCAGCTTAGGAGGTCTGAATGAGCAGTTCTTC.

This clone was detected only a few times. This sequence joins TRBV20-1 and TRBJ2-5; D gene uncertain. This CDR3 region has 11 residues. Germline V gene data show CDR1 as DFQATT and CDR2 as SNEGSKA (reference sequence). Trimming stripped 6 bases from V and 0 bases from J, with 5 bases between. The CDR3 nucleotides read TGCAGTGCCGGGTACCAAGAGACCCAGTACTTC. It is translated as CSAGYQETQYF.

The table lists this clone with a few counts. The CDR3 sequence is CASSPVLGGRASYNEQFF. As DNA, the CDR3 is TGTGCCAGCAGCCCTGTACTGGGCGGGAGGGCGTCCTACAATGAGCAGTTCTTC. This chain joins TRBV7-2 and TRBJ2-1; 9 bases line up with TRBD2. CDR1 is SGHTA and CDR2 is FQGNSA in the germline V gene. Trimming cost V 5 bases and J 1 base; bases outside gene matches: 12. This CDR3 has 18 amino acids.

The gene calls are TRBV6-1 and TRBJ2-3; the D gene is possibly TRBD2 (6 bases). V was pared by 7 bases and J by 1 base, with 9 bases between. Germline V gene lookup returns CDR1 MNHNS and CDR2 SASEGT. The CDR3 loop spans 13 amino acids. The CDR3 loop is CASKASGTDTQYF. The CDR3 DNA reads TGTGCCAGCAAGGCTAGCGGCACAGATACGCAGTATTTT.

This chain connects TRBV7-2 to TRBJ1-5; 7 positions match TRBD1. The germline gives CDR1 SGHTA, CDR2 FQGNSA. V trimming: 4 bases; J trimming: 9 bases; junction bases outside the gene matches: 6. The CDR3 covers 13 residues. The CDR3 DNA reads as TGTGCCAGCAGCTCCGGACAGGCGCGGCCCCAGCATTTT. This sequence encodes CASSSGQARPQHF.

This clone was seen only a few times. The chain is built from TRBV11-2 and TRBJ2-7; D not resolved. Trimming left V 2 bases short and J 3 bases short, with 8 bases between. Per germline, CDR1 SGHAT and CDR2 FQNNGV. The CDR3 sequence is 13 residues long. The CDR3 DNA is TGTGCCAGCAGCTTAAGCCCTGACTACGAGCAGTACTTC. It is translated as CASSLSPDYEQYF.

This clone appeared a few times. The chain links TRBV7-9 to TRBJ2-7; the D gene is possibly TRBD1 (5 bases). This CDR3 is built from 14 residues. V was clipped by 5 bases and J by 4 bases, with 15 bases between them. In germline, CDR1 is SEHNR, CDR2 FQNEAQ (reference sequence). The CDR3 is CASSPLAGLYEQYF. The CDR3 nucleotides are TGTGCCAGCAGCCCCCTGGCAGGGTTATACGAGCAGTACTTC.

The chain has TRBV6-5 and TRBJ2-4, with D maybe TRBD1 (5 bases). CDR1 and CDR2 from the germline V gene are MNHEY and SVGAGI. This CDR3 has 15 amino acids. V dropped 5 bases and J dropped 1 base, with 12 bases sitting between them. This CDR3 reads CASSRTGIAKNIQYF. The CDR3 DNA is TGTGCCAGCAGTCGTACAGGAATTGCCAAAAACATTCAGTACTTC.

This clone was recorded a few times. The chain combines TRBV6-6 with TRBJ1-1; tentative D call: TRBD1 (5 bases). The V end was cut by 4 bases, the J end by 1 base, with 10 bases between. This CDR3 contains 14 residues. Germline CDR1 reads MNHNY; CDR2 reads SVGAGI (reference sequence). CDR3 nucleotide sequence: TGTGCCAGCAGTTTCCAGGGCGGGAACACTGAAGCTTTCTTT. It specifies CASSFQGGNTEAFF.

The rearrangement uses TRBV7-2 and TRBJ2-7, with TRBD2 identical over 15 bases. The germline gives CDR1 SGHTA, CDR2 FQGNSA. CDR3 length: 16 amino acids. V lost 4 bases, J lost 7 bases, and 8 bases stayed unmatched. The chain's CDR3 is CASSSMGLAGGLEQYF. The CDR3 bases are TGTGCCAGCAGCTCAATGGGACTAGCGGGAGGTTTGGAGCAGTACTTC.

The chain joins TRBV2 to TRBJ2-5; the D gene is possibly TRBD1 (6 bases). Germline V CDR1 and CDR2: SNHLY, FYNNEI. There are 12 residues in the CDR3. The ends were cut back, 3 bases at V and 4 bases at J, with 6 bases in the middle. The CDR3 spells CASSETGETQYF. CDR3 nucleotides: TGTGCCAGCAGTGAGACAGGAGAGACCCAGTACTTC.

The chain links TRBV7-2 to TRBJ1-2, with TRBD1 matching over 7 bases. Germline lookup yields CDR1 SGHTA and CDR2 FQGNSA. This CDR3 is 13 amino acids long. After removal of 3 bases from V and 8 bases from J, the junction contained 6 bases not matched to a gene. Here the CDR3 DNA reads TGTGCCAGCAGCTTTTCTCAGGGGGGAGGCTACACCTTC. Its protein product is CASSFSQGGGYTF.

V gene TRBV18 combines with J gene TRBJ2-7, with TRBD1 matching 8 bases. Germline values: CDR1 KGHSH, CDR2 LQKENI. With V trimmed by 1 base and J by 2 bases, 7 bases remained unmatched. This CDR3 has 16 residues. CDR3 region: CASSPLSLQGAYEQYF. The CDR3 DNA reads as TGTGCCAGCTCACCACTTAGCTTACAGGGGGCCTACGAGCAGTACTTC.

The chain links TRBV19 to TRBJ1-5, with 9 bases fitting TRBD1. CDR1 is LNHDA and CDR2 is SQIVND in the germline V gene (reference sequence). Trimming cost V 4 bases and J 6 bases; bases outside gene matches: 10. The CDR3 spans 16 residues. CDR3 region: CASSRRTGGDGQPQHF. The CDR3 DNA reads TGTGCCAGTAGTAGACGAACAGGGGGCGACGGTCAGCCCCAGCATTTT.

The V call is TRBV6-6, the J call TRBJ1-1; a possible D gene is TRBD1 (5 bases). Trimming cost V 5 bases and J 2 bases, with 9 bases left between them. The CDR3 runs to 13 residues. Germline assignment: CDR1 MNHNY and CDR2 SVGAGI (reference sequence). CDR3 in DNA: TGTGCCAGCAGTAGGGGCGATAACACTGAAGCTTTCTTT. It translates to CASSRGDNTEAFF.

This clone was found a few times. The rearrangement links TRBV29-1 to TRBJ1-1; TRBD1 is a possible D gene (6 bases). The CDR3 loop spans 10 amino acids. Germline lookup yields CDR1 SQVTM and CDR2 ANQGSEA. The CDR3 loop reads CVTGNTEAFF. DNA of the CDR3: TGCGTGACAGGGAACACTGAAGCTTTCTTT.

This clone was detected ten times or more. This sequence joins TRBV7-9 and TRBJ1-5, with TRBD1 matching over 7 bases. Looked up from germline, CDR1 is SEHNR and CDR2 is FQNEAQ (reference sequence). The ends lost 1 base at V and 5 bases at J; junction bases unmatched: 5. The CDR3 sequence is 15 residues long. The CDR3 DNA is TGTGCCAGCAGCTTAGGGACAGGTCTTTATCAGCCCCAGCATTTT. The encoded protein is CASSLGTGLYQPQHF. Supplemented by reference TRBV7-9 and TRBJ1-5, the full variable domain reads DTGVSQNPRHKITKRGQNVTFRCDPISEHNRLYWYRQTLGQGPEFLTYFQNEAQLEKSRLLSDRFSAERPKGSFSTLEIQRTEQGDSAMYLCASSLGTGLYQPQHFGDGTRLSIL.

V usage is TRBV6-5 and J usage is TRBJ1-5; TRBD1 might be the D (5 bases). In germline, CDR1 is MNHEY, CDR2 SVGAGI. The CDR3 extends over 15 amino acids. The germline V and J ends were trimmed by 4 bases and 5 bases, with 15 bases remaining between them. The CDR3 region has the DNA TGTGCCAGCAGTTTCTTGGCAGGGATCGATCAGCCCCAGCATTTT. Its protein is CASSFLAGIDQPQHF.

Many counts were recorded for this clone. The V gene is TRBV7-2, the J gene TRBJ2-1, with 8 bases matching TRBD1. Trimming took 2 bases from V and 1 from J; bases not matched to a gene: 4. Germline V CDR1 and CDR2: SGHTA, FQGNSA. The CDR3 runs 16 residues. CDR3 DNA: TGTGCCAGCAGCTTATTTCAGGGGGCGTCCTACAATGAGCAGTTCTTC. Its protein is CASSLFQGASYNEQFF.

The rearrangement links TRBV28 to TRBJ2-1; 13 positions agree with TRBD2. The CDR3 is made up of 14 amino acids. Germline values: CDR1 MDHEN, CDR2 SYDVKM. The V and J ends lost 6 bases and 9 bases, in that order; junction bases with no gene match: 5. The CDR3 loop is CASSWTSGRIEQFF. CDR3 nucleotides: TGTGCCAGCAGCTGGACTAGCGGGAGAATTGAGCAGTTCTTC.

This clone has only a few counts. The rearrangement joins TRBV7-3 to TRBJ1-2; D gene uncertain. The germline V gene has CDR1 SGHTA and CDR2 FQGTGA. This CDR3 region has 13 residues. Trimming shortened V by 0 bases and J by 5 bases, and 7 bases separated the two germline ends. CDR3: CASSLTPDYGYTF. The CDR3 nucleotides are TGTGCCAGCAGCTTAACCCCAGATTATGGCTACACCTTC.

This chain joins TRBV7-8 and TRBJ1-2; 7 positions agree with TRBD1. V shed 2 bases, J shed 9 bases, and the junction held 12 bases outside the gene matches. CDR3 size: 15 residues. From germline, CDR1 is SGHVS and CDR2 FQNEAQ. CDR3 nucleotides: TGTGCCAGCAGCTTACATCCAGGAGGGGACAGTAGCTACACCTTC. Protein sequence: CASSLHPGGDSSYTF.

V gene TRBV2 combines with J gene TRBJ2-2; TRBD1 is a possible D gene (5 bases). CDR1 SNHLY and CDR2 FYNNEI come from the germline V gene. The CDR3 contains 14 residues. V gave up 7 bases and J gave up 1 base, with 10 bases separating them. The CDR3 region is CASTPDRNTGELFF. Here the CDR3 DNA reads TGTGCCAGCACCCCTGACAGGAACACCGGGGAGCTGTTTTTT.